This TCR beta chain is from a study of identical twins. As regards this clonotype: What it recognizes is unknown.

The CDR3 has 14 amino acids. Trimming took off 4 bases at V and 2 bases at J, with 12 bases between the two ends. Germline V gene lookup returns CDR1 SQVTM and CDR2 ANQGSEA. A universal primer binding site was introduced by template switching. The final cDNA contained unique molecular identifiers. TCRdb re-called the 5' RACE reads through MiXCR, storing one row per CDR3 protein. The repertoire has fewer than 800,000 distinct CDR3 sequences, 7.1% of them found once; the top ten carry roughly 1.6%. Study results and limitations: Insertion counts were lower in abundant cord blood beta clonotypes, a trend that memory repertoires did not show.

The same data also went into a second study, on yellow fever vaccine responses in identical twins. That source notes: Vaccine T cell responses of twins reportedly seemed partly convergent and partly personalized.

Sequencing used PBMCs. This TCR came from a woman between 18 and 29 years old in good health. This sequence joins TRBV29-1 and TRBJ1-5, with a weak D call TRBD1 (5 bases). The CDR3 reads CSVGGHSGNQPQHF. The CDR3 DNA is TGCAGCGTTGGGGGCCACTCAGGCAATCAGCCCCAGCATTTT.